A few counts support the clone carrying this TCR beta chain. With 1 base removed from V and 3 bases from J, the gap between germline ends came to 16 bases. The length of the CDR3 is 17 residues. This entry is derived from a study of Graves' ophthalmopathy and Graves' hyperthyroidism. Amplified TCR beta CDR3 regions were obtained using RNA transcripts as template. The first-round RT-PCR employed HTBI primers together with the Qiagen OneStep RT-PCR kit. A multiplex PCR was then performed as the second round. From the multiplex PCR reads, TCRdb called clonotypes with MiXCR, one entry per CDR3 protein. The repertoire holds around 660,000 distinct CDR3 sequences, with roughly 39% as singletons.

This TCR came from an adult man with Graves' ophthalmopathy. Sequencing was carried out using peripheral blood. The rearrangement joins TRBV12-3 or TRBV12-4 to TRBJ1-5; D perhaps matches TRBD1 (5 bases). CDR3 residues: CASSLVGGGLFNQPQHF. DNA for the CDR3: TGTGCCAGCAGTTTAGTGGGCGGGGGACTGTTCAATCAGCCCCAGCATTTT.